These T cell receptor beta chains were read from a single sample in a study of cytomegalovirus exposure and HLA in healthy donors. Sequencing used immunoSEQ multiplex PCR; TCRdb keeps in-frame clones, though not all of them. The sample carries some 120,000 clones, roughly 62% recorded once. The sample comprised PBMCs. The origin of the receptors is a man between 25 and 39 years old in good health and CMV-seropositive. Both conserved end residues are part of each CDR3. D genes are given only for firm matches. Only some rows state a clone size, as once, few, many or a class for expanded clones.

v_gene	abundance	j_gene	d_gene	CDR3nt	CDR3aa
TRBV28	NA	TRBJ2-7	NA	TGTGCCAGCAGTTTATGGGGGTCAGGGAACCCCTACGAGCAGTACTTC	CASSLWGSGNPYEQYF
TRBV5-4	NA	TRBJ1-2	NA	TGTGCCAGCAGCTTGCAAGTGGGCAGGGTCCCCTATGGCTACACCTTC	CASSLQVGRVPYGYTF
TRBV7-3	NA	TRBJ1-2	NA	TGTGCCAGCAGCCCCGTGCACGACAGGAGTCTTACGATAAATGGCTATGGCTACACCTTC	CASSPVHDRSLTINGYGYTF
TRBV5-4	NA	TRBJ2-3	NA	TGTGCCAGCAAGCGGCCTAGCACAGATACGCAGTATTTT	CASKRPSTDTQYF
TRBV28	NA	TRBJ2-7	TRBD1	TGTGCCAGCAGATACAGGGGAACGCAGTACTTC	CASRYRGTQYF
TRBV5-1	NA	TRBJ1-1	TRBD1	TGCGCCAGCAGCGTCAGGACAGGGGGCCTCGTCACTGAAGCTTTCTTT	CASSVRTGGLVTEAFF
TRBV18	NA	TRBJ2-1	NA	TGTGCCAGCTCACCGGCGGGAATCTCCTACAATGAGCAGTTCTTC	CASSPAGISYNEQFF
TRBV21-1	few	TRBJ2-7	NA	TGTGCCAGCAGCAAAGCGCTTTCACTAGCGATCACCTACGAGCAGTACTTC	CASSKALSLAITYEQYF
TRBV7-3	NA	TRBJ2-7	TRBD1	TGTGCCAGCAGTAGGTTGGGGACAGCGGAGAACTACGAGCAGTACTTC	CASSRLGTAENYEQYF
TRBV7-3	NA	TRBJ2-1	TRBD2	TGTGCCAGCAGCTATCTAGCGGGAGCGTACAATGAGCAGTTCTTC	CASSYLAGAYNEQFF
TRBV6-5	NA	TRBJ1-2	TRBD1	TGTGCCAGCAGAGCACCGACAGGGGACTATGGCTACACCTTC	CASRAPTGDYGYTF
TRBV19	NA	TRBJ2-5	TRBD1	TGTGCCAGTGGGAAACGGACAGGGGAAGAGACCCAGTACTTC	CASGKRTGEETQYF
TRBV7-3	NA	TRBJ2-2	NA	TGTGCCAGCAGTTCACAGAGCACCGGGGAGCTGTTTTTT	CASSSQSTGELFF
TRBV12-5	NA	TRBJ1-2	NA	TGTGCTAGTGTCAATGCGGGCACCGGCTACACCTTC	CASVNAGTGYTF
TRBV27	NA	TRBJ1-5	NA	TGTGCCAGCAGTCCCGCCGGAGCGGGCAATCAGCCCCAGCATTTT	CASSPAGAGNQPQHF
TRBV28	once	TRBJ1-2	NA	TGTGCCAGCAGTTTACAGGGATATGGCTACACCTTC	CASSLQGYGYTF
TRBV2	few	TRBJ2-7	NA	TGTGCCAGCAGTGTTGAGGCCTCAGCCAGCGGGCAGTACTTC	CASSVEASASGQYF
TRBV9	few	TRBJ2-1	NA	NA	CASSGPWGTGTFF
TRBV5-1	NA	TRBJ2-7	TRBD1	TGCGCCAGCAGCTCGACAGGGGCTTTGCAGGAGCAGTACTTC	CASSSTGALQEQYF
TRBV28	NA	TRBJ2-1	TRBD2	TGTGCCAGCAGTTCCCCGGGACTAGCGGGTTTACTGCTCAATGAGCAGTTCTTC	CASSSPGLAGLLLNEQFF
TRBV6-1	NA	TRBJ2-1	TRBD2	TGTGCCAGCAGTGGAGGACTAGCGGGATGGAATGAGCAGTTCTTC	CASSGGLAGWNEQFF
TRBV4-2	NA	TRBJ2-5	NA	TGTGCCAGCGGTGGGCCTATACAGACCCAGTACTTC	CASGGPIQTQYF
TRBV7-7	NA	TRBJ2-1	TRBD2	TGTGCTAGCAGCCTAGAGGGACTAGCGGGTGAGCAGTTCTTC	CASSLEGLAGEQFF
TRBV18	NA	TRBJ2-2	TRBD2	TGTGCCAGCTCACCGCAGGGTAGCGGGAGGGTGAACACCGGGGAGCTGTTTTTT	CASSPQGSGRVNTGELFF
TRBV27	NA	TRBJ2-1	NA	TGTGCCAGCAGTTTTTCCGGGACATTCTACAATGAGCAGTTCTTC	CASSFSGTFYNEQFF
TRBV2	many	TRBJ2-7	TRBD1	TGTGCCAGCAAGACCGGACAGGGGAGGGGGTCCTACGAGCAGTACTTC	CASKTGQGRGSYEQYF
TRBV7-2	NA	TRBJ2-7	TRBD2	TGTGCCAGCAGCCGCCCCTCCGGGAGGTCTCGGGAGCAGTACTTC	CASSRPSGRSREQYF
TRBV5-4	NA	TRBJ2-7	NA	TGTGCCAGCAGCGTGCTGGGCCTTCGGCCCTACGAGCAGTACTTC	CASSVLGLRPYEQYF
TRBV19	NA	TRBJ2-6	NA	TGTGCCAGTAGTATTCCTAGGGGTATTGGATCTGGGGCCAACGTCCTGACTTTC	CASSIPRGIGSGANVLTF
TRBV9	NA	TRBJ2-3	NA	TGTGCCAGCAGCCGAGGGACTTCAGATACGCAGTATTTT	CASSRGTSDTQYF
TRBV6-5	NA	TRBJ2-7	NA	TGTGCCAGCAGGCCCCCGGGACTTCTCTACGAGCAGTACTTC	CASRPPGLLYEQYF
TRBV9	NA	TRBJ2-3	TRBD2	TGTGCCAGCAGCGTAGACGATTTGACTAGCGGCACAGATACGCAGTATTTT	CASSVDDLTSGTDTQYF
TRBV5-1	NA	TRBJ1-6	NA	TGCGCCAGCAGCTTGACACCCCGGGGTTCACCCCTCCACTTT	CASSLTPRGSPLHF
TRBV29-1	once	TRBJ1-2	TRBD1	TGCAGCCTGAGGGGGCAGGGTGCCGGTGGCTACACCTTC	CSLRGQGAGGYTF
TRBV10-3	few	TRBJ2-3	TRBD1	TGTGCCATCAGTGAGTCCGGACAGGTCGCAGATACGCAGTATTTT	CAISESGQVADTQYF
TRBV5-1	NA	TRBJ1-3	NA	TGCGCCAGCAGCCTTACACCAGGCTCTGGAAACACCATATATTTT	CASSLTPGSGNTIYF
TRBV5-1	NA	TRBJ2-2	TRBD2	TGCGCCAGCAGCTTGGCCGTCGGGAGGGGGACCGGGGAGCTGTTTTTT	CASSLAVGRGTGELFF
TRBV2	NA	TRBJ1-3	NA	TGTGCCAGCAGTGCGTTAAGGGGGATCGGAAGCACCATATATTTT	CASSALRGIGSTIYF
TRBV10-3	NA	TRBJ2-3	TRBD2	TGTGCCATCAGTGAGACCTATAGCGGGATTAGCACAGATACGCAGTATTTT	CAISETYSGISTDTQYF
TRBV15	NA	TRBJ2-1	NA	TGTGCCACCAGCGGGCCAGCGGAGGCCGTACATTGGAAGCAGTTCTTC	CATSGPAEAVHWKQFF
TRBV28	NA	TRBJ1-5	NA	TGTGCCAGCAGTTTGGCCGGGTTGACCCAGCATTTT	CASSLAGLTQHF
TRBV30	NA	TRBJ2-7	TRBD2	TGTGCCTGGAGTGTCATAGCGGGAGATTACGAGCAGTACTTC	CAWSVIAGDYEQYF
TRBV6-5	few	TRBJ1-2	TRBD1	TGTGCCAGCAGTCGCGGACAGGGCAAGGGCTACACCTTC	CASSRGQGKGYTF
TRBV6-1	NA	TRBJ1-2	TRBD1	TGTGCCAGCAGTGCAACCGGGACAGGAACCTATGGCTACACCTTC	CASSATGTGTYGYTF
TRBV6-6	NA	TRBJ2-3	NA	TGTGCCAGCAAAAACAGCGACCCCGGGGCAGATACGCAGTATTTT	CASKNSDPGADTQYF
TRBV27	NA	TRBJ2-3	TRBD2	TGTGCCAGCCAAGGGACTAGCGGATACACAGATACGCAGTATTTT	CASQGTSGYTDTQYF
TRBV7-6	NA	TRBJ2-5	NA	TGTGCCAGCAGCTCGCCCAAGGGCGGGGTAGAGACCCAGTACTTC	CASSSPKGGVETQYF
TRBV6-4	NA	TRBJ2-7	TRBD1	TGTGCCAGCAGCGCTGATCCGGACAGGTGCTTTTACTACTACGAGCAGTACTTC	CASSADPDRCFYYYEQYF
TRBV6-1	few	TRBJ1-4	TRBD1	TGTGCCACGGCCCCGGGACAGGGGGATGAAAAACTGTTTTTT	CATAPGQGDEKLFF
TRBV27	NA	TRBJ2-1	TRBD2	TGTGCCAGCAGTCCCGGACTAGCGGGAGGGAGGATTGATGAGCAGTTCTTC	CASSPGLAGGRIDEQFF
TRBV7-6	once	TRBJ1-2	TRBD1	TGTGCCAGCAGCTTCCGGGACAGGGGCCGGATTAACTATGGCTACACCTTC	CASSFRDRGRINYGYTF